This TCR beta chain appears in the sequencing data of a study of CD8+CD57+ T cells in acquired aplastic anemia. Study results and caveats: Common to patients and controls were approximately 30 CD8+ CDR3 sequences.

The CDR3 spans 17 residues. V gave up 6 bases and J gave up 3 bases; unmatched junction bases: 9. Germline V gives CDR1 MNHNS, CDR2 SASEGT. To note about this clonotype: Its antigen is undetermined.

CDR3 and TCR beta VDJ profiling relied on a genomic DNA template. TCRdb used MiXCR to reprocess the reads, holding one entry per CDR3 protein. The table lists approximately 200,000 distinct CDR3 sequences, roughly 50% of them singletons. Selection for sequencing was limited to patients who had shown CD8+CD57+ cell expansion by flow cytometry. Severe acquired aplastic anemia was the diagnosis recorded for all patients. There was no therapy given to any patient before the blood sampling took place. Sequencing was performed on sorted CD4+, CD8+, or CD8+CD57+ T cells (not recorded which) from PBMCs. V and J are TRBV6-1 and TRBJ1-3; 12 nucleotides match TRBD1. The sequence was obtained from a human donor with aplastic anemia. Written as DNA, the CDR3 is TGTGCCAGCAGCTTAGCGGGGACAGGGGGCTATGGAAACACCATATATTTT. This gives the protein CASSLAGTGGYGNTIYF.